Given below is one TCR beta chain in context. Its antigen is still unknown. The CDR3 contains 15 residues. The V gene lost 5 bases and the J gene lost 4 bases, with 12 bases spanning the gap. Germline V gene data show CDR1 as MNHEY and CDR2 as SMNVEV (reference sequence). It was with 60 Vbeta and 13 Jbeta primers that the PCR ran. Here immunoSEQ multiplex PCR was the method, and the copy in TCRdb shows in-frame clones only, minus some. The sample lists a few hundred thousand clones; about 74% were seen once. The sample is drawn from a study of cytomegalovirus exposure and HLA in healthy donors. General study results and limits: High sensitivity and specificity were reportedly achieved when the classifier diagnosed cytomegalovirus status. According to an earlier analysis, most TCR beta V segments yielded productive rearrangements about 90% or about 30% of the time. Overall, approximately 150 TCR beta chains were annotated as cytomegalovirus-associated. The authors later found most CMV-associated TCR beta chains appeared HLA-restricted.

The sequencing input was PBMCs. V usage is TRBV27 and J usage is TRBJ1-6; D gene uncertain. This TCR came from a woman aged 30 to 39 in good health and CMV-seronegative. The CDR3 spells CASSAGSTYNSPLHF. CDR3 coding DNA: TGTGCCAGCAGTGCGGGGTCAACTTATAATTCACCCCTCCACTTT.